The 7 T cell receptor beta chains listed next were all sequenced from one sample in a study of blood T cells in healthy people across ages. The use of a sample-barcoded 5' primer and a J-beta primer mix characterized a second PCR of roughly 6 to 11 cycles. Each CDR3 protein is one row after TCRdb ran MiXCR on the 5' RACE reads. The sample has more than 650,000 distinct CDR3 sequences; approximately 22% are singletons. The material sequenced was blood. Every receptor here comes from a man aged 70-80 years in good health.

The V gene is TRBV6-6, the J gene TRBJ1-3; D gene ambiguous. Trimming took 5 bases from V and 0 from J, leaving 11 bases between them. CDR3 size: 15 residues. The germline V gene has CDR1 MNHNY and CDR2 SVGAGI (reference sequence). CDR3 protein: CASSNLQSSGNTIYF. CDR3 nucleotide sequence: TGTGCCAGCAGTAACCTCCAGAGCTCTGGAAACACCATATATTTT.

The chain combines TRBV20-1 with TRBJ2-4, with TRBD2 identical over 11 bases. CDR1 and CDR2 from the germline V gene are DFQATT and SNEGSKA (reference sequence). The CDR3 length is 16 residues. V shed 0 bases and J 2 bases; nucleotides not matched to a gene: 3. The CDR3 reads CSARDPSGGSKNIQYF. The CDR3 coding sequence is TGCAGTGCTAGAGACCCTAGCGGGGGGTCCAAAAACATTCAGTACTTC.

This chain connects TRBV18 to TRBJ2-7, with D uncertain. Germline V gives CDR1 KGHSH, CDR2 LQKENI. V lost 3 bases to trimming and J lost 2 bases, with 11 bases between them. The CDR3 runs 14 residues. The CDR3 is CASSPRQKTYEQYV. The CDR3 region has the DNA TGTGCCAGCTCACCGAGGCAGAAGACCTACGAGCAGTACGTC.

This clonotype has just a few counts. In DNA form, the CDR3 reads TGTGCCAGCAGCTCGGGATTAGGTCTAGCGGTCTCCTACAATGAGCAGTTCTTC. This gives the protein CASSSGLGLAVSYNEQFF. This sequence joins TRBV25-1 and TRBJ2-1; 7 bases are a match to TRBD2. The CDR3 spans 18 residues. J was trimmed by 0 bases and V by 6 bases; bases with no gene match: 14. Looked up from germline, CDR1 is MGHDK and CDR2 is SYGVNS.

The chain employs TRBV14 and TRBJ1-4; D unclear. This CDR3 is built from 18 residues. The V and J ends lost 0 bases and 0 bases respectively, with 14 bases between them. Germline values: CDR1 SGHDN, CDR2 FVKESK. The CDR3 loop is CASSQDKRAGATNEKLFF. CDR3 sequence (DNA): TGTGCCAGCAGCCAAGATAAGAGGGCTGGAGCAACTAATGAAAAACTGTTTTTT.

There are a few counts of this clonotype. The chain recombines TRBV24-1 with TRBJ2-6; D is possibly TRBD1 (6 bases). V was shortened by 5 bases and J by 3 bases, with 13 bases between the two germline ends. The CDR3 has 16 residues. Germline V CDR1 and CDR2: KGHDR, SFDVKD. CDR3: CATSVGQGIGANVLTF. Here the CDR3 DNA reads TGTGCCACCAGTGTAGGCCAGGGGATTGGGGCCAACGTCCTGACTTTC.

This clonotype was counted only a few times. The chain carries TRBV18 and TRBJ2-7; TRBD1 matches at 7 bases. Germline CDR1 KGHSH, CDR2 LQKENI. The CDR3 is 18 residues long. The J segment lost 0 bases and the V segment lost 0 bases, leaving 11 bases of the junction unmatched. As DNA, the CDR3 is TGTGCCAGCTCACCACCCATATCTCCAGGGGGAAGCTCCTACGAGCAGTACTTC. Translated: CASSPPISPGGSSYEQYF.